Included here is one T cell receptor beta chain sequence, with context. Its target is unknown. RNA was isolated and reverse transcribed to cDNA, the sequencing template. Here immunoSEQ multiplex PCR was the method, and the copy in TCRdb shows in-frame clones only, minus some. The sample records approximately 170,000 clones, 50% to 65% being singletons. CDR3 size: 12 residues. V was clipped by 0 bases and J by 6 bases, with 3 bases between them. Germline loops: CDR1 SGHDT, CDR2 YYEEEE. This record comes from a study of CD8+ T cells in alopecia areata. Looking at the study overall: The study gave tofacitinib for 6 to 18 months, then 6 months off drug.

Study results and caveats: Greater clonality was observed in lesional scalp samples, especially alopecia totalis/universalis, versus normal scalp.

Treatment here: oral pan-JAK inhibitor, 5-10 mg twice daily. This chain connects TRBV5-6 to TRBJ2-2, with no clear D. The sequenced sample was CD4+ T cells sorted from blood, obtained at week 24, from a patient treated with tofacitinib. This TCR was sampled from a human donor with alopecia areata. The CDR3 loop is CASSLGPGELFF. CDR3 nucleotide sequence: TGTGCCAGCAGCTTGGGGCCCGGGGAGCTGTTTTTT.